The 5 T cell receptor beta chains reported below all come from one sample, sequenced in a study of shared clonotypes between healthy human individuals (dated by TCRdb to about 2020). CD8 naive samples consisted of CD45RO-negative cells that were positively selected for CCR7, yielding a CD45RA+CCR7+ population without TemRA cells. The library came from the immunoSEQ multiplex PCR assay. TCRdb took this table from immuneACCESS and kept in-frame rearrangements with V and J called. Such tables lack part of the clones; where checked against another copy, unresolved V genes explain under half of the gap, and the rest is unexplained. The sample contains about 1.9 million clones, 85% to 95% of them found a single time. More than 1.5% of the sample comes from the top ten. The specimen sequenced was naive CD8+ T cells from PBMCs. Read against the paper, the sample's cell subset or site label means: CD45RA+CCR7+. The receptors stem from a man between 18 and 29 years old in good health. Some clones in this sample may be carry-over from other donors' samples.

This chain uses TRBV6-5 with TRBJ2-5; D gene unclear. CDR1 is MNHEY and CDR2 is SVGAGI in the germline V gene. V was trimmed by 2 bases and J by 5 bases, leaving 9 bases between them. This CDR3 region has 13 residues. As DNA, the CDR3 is TGTGCCAGCAGTTACCGGGTATCGGAGACCCAGTACTTC. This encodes CASSYRVSETQYF.

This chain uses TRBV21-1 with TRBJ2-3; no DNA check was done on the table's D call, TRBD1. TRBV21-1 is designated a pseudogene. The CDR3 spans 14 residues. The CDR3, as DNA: TGTGCCAGCAGCGAAGAGACAGGAACAGATACGCAGTATTTT. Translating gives CASSEETGTDTQYF.

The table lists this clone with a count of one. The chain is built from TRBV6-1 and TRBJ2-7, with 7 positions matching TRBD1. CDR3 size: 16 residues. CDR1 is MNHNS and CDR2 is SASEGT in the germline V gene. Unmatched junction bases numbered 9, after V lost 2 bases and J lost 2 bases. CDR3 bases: TGTGCCAGCAGTGAAAATGGTTTTGGGACAGCCTACGAGCAGTACTTC. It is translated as CASSENGFGTAYEQYF.

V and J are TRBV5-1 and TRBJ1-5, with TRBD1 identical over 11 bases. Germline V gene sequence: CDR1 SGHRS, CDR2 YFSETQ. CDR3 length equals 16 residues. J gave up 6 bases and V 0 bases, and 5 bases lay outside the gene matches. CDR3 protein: CASSLGGQGAGQPQHF. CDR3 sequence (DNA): TGCGCCAGCAGCTTGGGCGGACAGGGGGCAGGTCAGCCCCAGCATTTT.

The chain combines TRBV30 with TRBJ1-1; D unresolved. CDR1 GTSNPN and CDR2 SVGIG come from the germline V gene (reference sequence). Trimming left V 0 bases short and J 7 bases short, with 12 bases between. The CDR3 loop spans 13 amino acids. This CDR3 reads CAWSVYRQNEAFF. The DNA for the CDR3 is TGTGCCTGGAGTGTATATCGGCAAAATGAAGCTTTCTTT. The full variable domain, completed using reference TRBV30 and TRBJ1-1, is SQTIHQWPATLVQPVGSPLSLECTVEGTSNPNLYWYRQAAGRGLQLLFYSVGIGQISSEVPQNLSASRPQDRQFILSSKKLLLSDSGFYLCAWSVYRQNEAFFGQGTRLTVV.